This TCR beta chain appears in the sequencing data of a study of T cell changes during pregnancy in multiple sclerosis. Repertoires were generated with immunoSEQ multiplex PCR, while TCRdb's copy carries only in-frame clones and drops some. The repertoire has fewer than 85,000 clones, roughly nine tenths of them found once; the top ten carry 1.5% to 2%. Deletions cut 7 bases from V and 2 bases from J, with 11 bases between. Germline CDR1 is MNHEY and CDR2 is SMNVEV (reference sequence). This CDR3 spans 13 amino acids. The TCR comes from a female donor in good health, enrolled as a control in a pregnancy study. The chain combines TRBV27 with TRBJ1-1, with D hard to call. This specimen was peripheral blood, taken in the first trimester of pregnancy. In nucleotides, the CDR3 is TGTGCCAGCAACCAGCGGAGAAACACTGAAGCTTTCTTT. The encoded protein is CASNQRRNTEAFF.